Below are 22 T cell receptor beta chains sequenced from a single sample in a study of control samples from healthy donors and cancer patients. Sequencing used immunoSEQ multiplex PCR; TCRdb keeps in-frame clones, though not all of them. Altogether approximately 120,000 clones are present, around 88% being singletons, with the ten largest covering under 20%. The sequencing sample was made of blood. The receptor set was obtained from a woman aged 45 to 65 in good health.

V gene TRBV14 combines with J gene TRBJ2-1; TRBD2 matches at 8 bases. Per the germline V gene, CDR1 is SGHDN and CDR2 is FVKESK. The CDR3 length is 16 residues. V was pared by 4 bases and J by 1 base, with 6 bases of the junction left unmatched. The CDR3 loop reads CASSPRGDLSYNEQFF. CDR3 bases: TGTGCCAGCAGCCCGCGGGGGGACTTATCCTACAATGAGCAGTTCTTC.

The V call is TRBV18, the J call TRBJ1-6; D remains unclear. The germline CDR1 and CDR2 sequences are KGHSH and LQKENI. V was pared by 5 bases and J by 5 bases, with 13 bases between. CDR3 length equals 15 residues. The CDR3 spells CASSAREGNNSPLHF. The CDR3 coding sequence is TGTGCCAGCTCAGCCCGTGAGGGTAATAATTCACCCCTCCACTTT.

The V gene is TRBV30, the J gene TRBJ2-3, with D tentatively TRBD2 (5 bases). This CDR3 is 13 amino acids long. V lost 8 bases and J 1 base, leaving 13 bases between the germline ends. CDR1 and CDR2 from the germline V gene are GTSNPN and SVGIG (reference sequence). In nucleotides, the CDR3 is TGTGCCCTGAGAACCGGGGGCACAGATACGCAGTATTTT. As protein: CALRTGGTDTQYF. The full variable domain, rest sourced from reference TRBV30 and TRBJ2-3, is SQTIHQWPATLVQPVGSPLSLECTVEGTSNPNLYWYRQAAGRGLQLLFYSVGIGQISSEVPQNLSASRPQDRQFILSSKKLLLSDSGFYLCALRTGGTDTQYFGPGTRLTVL.

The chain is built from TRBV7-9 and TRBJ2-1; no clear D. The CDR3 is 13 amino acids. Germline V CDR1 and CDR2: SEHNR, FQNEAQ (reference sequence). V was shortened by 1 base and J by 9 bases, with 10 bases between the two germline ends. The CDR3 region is CASSLDNRSEQFF. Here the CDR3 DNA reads TGTGCCAGCAGCTTAGACAACCGCAGTGAGCAGTTCTTC.

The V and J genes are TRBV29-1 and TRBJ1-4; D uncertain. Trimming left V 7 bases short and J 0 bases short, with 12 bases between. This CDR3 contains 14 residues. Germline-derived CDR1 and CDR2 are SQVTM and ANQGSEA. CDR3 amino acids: CSARSTATNEKLFF. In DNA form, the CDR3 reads TGCAGCGCTAGGTCAACCGCAACTAATGAAAAACTGTTTTTT.

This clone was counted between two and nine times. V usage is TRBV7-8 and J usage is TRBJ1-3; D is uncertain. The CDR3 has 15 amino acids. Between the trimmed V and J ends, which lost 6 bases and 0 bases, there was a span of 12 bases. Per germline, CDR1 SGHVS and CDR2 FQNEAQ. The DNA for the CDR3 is TGTGCCAGCAGTCCTGACCCAAACTCTGGAAACACCATATATTTT. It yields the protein CASSPDPNSGNTIYF.

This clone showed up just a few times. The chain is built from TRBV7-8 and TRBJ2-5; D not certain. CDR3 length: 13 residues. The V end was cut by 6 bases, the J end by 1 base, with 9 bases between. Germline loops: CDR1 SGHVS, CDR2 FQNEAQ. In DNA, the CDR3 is TGTGCCAGCAGGGGGTACGGCCAAGAGACCCAGTACTTC. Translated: CASRGYGQETQYF. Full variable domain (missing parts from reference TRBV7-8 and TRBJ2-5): GAGVSQSPRYKVAKRGQDVALRCDPISGHVSLFWYQQALGQGPEFLTYFQNEAQLDKSGLPSDRFFAERPEGSVSTLKIQRTQQEDSAVYLCASRGYGQETQYFGPGTRLLVL.

The CDR3 loop reads CASSESFQETQYF. The CDR3 DNA reads TGTGCCAGCTCAGAATCCTTTCAAGAGACCCAGTACTTC. The rearrangement uses TRBV18 and TRBJ2-5; the D is unclear. V was clipped by 5 bases and J by 2 bases, with 9 bases between them. CDR1 is KGHSH and CDR2 is LQKENI in the germline V gene. The CDR3 has 13 residues.

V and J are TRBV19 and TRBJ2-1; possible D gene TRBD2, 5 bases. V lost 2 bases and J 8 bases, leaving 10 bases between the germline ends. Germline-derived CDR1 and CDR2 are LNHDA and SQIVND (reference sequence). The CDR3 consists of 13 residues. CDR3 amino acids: CASSIFSGDEQFF. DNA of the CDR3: TGTGCCAGTAGTATATTTTCCGGGGATGAGCAGTTCTTC.

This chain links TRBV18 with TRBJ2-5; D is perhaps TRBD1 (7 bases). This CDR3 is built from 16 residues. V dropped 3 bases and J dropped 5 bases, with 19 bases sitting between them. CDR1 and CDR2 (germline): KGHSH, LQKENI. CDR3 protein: CASSPVRQGLYETQYF. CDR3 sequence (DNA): TGTGCCAGCTCACCCGTTCGACAGGGACTGTATGAGACCCAGTACTTC.

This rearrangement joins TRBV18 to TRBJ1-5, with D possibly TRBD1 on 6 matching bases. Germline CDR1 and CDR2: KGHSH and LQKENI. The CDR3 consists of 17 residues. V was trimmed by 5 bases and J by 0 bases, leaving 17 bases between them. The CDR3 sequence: CASSDRDRRHSNQPQHF. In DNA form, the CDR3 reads TGTGCCAGCTCAGACCGAGACAGGCGACATAGCAATCAGCCCCAGCATTTT.

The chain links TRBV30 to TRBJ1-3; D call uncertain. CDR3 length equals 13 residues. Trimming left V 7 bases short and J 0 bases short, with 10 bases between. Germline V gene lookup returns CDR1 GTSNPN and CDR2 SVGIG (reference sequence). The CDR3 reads CASQLSSGNTIYF. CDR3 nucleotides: TGTGCCTCCCAATTGAGCTCTGGAAACACCATATATTTT.

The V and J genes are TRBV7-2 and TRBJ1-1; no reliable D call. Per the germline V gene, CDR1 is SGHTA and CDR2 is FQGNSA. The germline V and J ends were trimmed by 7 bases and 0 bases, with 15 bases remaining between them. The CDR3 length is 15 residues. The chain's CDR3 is CASTPSSRMNTEAFF. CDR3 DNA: TGTGCCAGCACCCCAAGCAGTCGCATGAACACTGAAGCTTTCTTT.

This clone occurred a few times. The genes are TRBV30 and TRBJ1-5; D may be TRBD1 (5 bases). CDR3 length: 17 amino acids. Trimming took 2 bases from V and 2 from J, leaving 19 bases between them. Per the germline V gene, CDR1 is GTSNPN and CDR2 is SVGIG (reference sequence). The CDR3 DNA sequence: TGTGCCTGGAGTCTAGTAATCCCAGGGCGCGGCAATCAGCCCCAGCATTTT. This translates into CAWSLVIPGRGNQPQHF. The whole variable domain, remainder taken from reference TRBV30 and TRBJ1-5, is SQTIHQWPATLVQPVGSPLSLECTVEGTSNPNLYWYRQAAGRGLQLLFYSVGIGQISSEVPQNLSASRPQDRQFILSSKKLLLSDSGFYLCAWSLVIPGRGNQPQHFGDGTRLSIL.

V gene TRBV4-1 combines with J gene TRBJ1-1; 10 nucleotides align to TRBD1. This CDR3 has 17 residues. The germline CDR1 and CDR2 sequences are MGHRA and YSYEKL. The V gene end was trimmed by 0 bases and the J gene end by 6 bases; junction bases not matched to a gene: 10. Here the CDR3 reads CASSQDRDRGGRAEAFF. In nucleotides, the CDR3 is TGCGCCAGCAGCCAAGATCGGGACAGGGGAGGCCGCGCTGAAGCTTTCTTT.

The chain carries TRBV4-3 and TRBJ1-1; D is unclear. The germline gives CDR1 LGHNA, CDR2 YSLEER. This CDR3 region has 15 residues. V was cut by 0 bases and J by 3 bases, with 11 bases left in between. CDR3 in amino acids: CASSQDRLLYTEAFF. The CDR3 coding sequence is TGCGCCAGCAGCCAAGACCGACTTCTGTACACTGAAGCTTTCTTT.

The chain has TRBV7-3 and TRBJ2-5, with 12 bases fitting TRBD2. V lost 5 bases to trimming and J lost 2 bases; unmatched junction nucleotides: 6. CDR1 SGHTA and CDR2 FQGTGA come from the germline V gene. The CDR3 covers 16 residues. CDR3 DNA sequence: TGTGCCAGCAGCCCTAGCGGGGGGGCAATTCAAGAGACCCAGTACTTC. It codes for CASSPSGGAIQETQYF.

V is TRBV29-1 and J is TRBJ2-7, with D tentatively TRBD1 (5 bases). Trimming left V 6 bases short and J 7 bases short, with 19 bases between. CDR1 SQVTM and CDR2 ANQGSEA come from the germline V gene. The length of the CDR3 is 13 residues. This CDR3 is CSVPQGKDGEQYF. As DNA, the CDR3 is TGCAGCGTGCCCCAGGGCAAAGACGGGGAGCAGTACTTC.

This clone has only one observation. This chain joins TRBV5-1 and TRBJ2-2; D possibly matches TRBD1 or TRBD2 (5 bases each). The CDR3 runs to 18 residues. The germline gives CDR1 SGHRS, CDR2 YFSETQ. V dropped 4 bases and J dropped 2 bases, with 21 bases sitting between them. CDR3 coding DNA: TGCGCCAGCAGCATAACCGGGACCCCTGGGGTAAACACCGGGGAGCTGTTTTTT. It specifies CASSITGTPGVNTGELFF.

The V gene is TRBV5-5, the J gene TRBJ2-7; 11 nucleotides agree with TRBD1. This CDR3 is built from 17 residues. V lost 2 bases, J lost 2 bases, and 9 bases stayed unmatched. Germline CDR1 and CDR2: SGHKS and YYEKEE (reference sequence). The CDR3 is CASSLRTGGSSTYEQYF. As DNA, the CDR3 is TGTGCCAGCAGCTTACGGACAGGGGGCAGTTCGACCTACGAGCAGTACTTC.

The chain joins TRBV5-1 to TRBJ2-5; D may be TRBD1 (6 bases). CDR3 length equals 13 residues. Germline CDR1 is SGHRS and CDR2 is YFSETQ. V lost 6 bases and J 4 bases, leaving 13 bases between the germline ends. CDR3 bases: TGCGCCAGCACCCGAGACAGGAGAGAGACCCAGTACTTC. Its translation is CASTRDRRETQYF.

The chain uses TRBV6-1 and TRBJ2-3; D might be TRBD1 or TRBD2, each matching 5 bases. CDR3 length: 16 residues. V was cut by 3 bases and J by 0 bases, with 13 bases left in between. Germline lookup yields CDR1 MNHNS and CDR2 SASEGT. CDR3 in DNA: TGTGCCAGCAGTGATCACCGGGACCGCAGCACAGATACGCAGTATTTT. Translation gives CASSDHRDRSTDTQYF.